This record covers a single TCR beta chain. Per the original methods: From reference gene primer amplification, estimates of nucleated cell counts were derived. Here immunoSEQ multiplex PCR was the method, and the copy in TCRdb shows in-frame clones only, minus some. The DNA gave D and trimming, while V, J and clone size come from that table. The sample records some 50,000 clones, about 87% being singletons. This entry belongs to a study of blood T cell repertoires in COVID-19. Study details: Researchers got acute and convalescent COVID-19 samples from the United States, Italy and Spain. PBMCs, B-cell-depleted T cells, or T cells provided the cDNA or gDNA that made up the material.

Germline V gene lookup returns CDR1 LNHNV and CDR2 YYDKDF (reference sequence). V was clipped by 5 bases and J by 5 bases, with 10 bases between them. The CDR3 contains 13 residues. This receptor was identified in a man aged 50 to 60 with acute or convalescent COVID-19. Sequences were obtained from peripheral blood. The V gene is TRBV15, the J gene TRBJ1-5; D is perhaps TRBD1 (5 bases). CDR3 amino acids: CATSWTSDQPQHF. Here the CDR3 DNA reads TGTGCCACCAGCTGGACATCTGATCAGCCCCAGCATTTT.